This TCR beta chain came from a study of blood T cell repertoires in COVID-19. In the authors' methods: How many nucleated cells were present was estimated from reference gene primer amplification. Repertoires were generated with immunoSEQ multiplex PCR, while TCRdb's copy carries only in-frame clones and drops some. V, J and clone size derive from that table, while D and trimming were established from the DNA sequence. Of around 170,000 clones listed, around 90% are singletons. Material for sequencing was PBMCs or T cells enriched from blood (not recorded which). The sequence came from a woman between 18 and 29 years old who had recovered from COVID-19.

The CDR3 is CASSLQTSGTTPLHF. The CDR3 coding sequence is TGTGCCAGCAGCTTACAGACTTCGGGAACGACACCCCTCCACTTT. This rearrangement joins TRBV7-9 to TRBJ1-6, with D hard to call. CDR1 SEHNR and CDR2 FQNEAQ come from the germline V gene (reference sequence). V gave up 2 bases and J gave up 11 bases, with 16 bases separating them. The CDR3 is 15 amino acids.